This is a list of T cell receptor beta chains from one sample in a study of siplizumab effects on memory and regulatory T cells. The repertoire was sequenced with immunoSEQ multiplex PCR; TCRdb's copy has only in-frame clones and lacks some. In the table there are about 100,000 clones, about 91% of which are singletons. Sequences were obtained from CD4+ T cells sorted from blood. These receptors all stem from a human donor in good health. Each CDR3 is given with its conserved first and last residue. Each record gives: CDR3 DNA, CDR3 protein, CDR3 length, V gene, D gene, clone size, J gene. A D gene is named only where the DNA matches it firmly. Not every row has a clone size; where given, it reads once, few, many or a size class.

CDR3 DNA: TGTGCCAGCAGCTTACAAACCGGGGAGCTGTTTTTT
CDR3 protein: CASSLQTGELFF
CDR3 length: 12
V gene: TRBV11-3
D gene: .
clone size: .
J gene: TRBJ2-2

CDR3 DNA: TGTGCCAGCAGCCAAGATATGCGCAACTATGGCTACACCTTC
CDR3 protein: CASSQDMRNYGYTF
CDR3 length: 14
V gene: TRBV4-2
D gene: .
clone size: .
J gene: TRBJ1-2

CDR3 DNA: TGTGCCAGCAGCTTGGGACAGGGGGCAACTAATGAAAAACTGTTTTTT
CDR3 protein: CASSLGQGATNEKLFF
CDR3 length: 16
V gene: TRBV7-9
D gene: TRBD1
clone size: few
J gene: TRBJ1-4

CDR3 DNA: TGTGCCAGCAGCTTAGCCGGAGCTAACTATGGCTACACCTTC
CDR3 protein: CASSLAGANYGYTF
CDR3 length: 14
V gene: TRBV7-9
D gene: .
clone size: .
J gene: TRBJ1-2

CDR3 DNA: TGTGCCAGCAGCGTAGGGGCAGGGAGTTATAATTCACCCCTCCACTTT
CDR3 protein: CASSVGAGSYNSPLHF
CDR3 length: 16
V gene: TRBV9
D gene: .
clone size: .
J gene: TRBJ1-6

CDR3 DNA: TGTGCCAGCACTCTTACAGGGAACGGAATGAACACTGAAGCTTTCTTT
CDR3 protein: CASTLTGNGMNTEAFF
CDR3 length: 16
V gene: TRBV28
D gene: .
clone size: .
J gene: TRBJ1-1

CDR3 DNA: TGTGCCAGCAGTTTATTGGGGGCCAGCTCCTACAATGAGCAGTTCTTC
CDR3 protein: CASSLLGASSYNEQFF
CDR3 length: 16
V gene: TRBV27
D gene: .
clone size: .
J gene: TRBJ2-1

CDR3 DNA: TGTGCCAGCAGCTTGGGGTCTAGAAGGACCAACACTGAAGCTTTCTTT
CDR3 protein: CASSLGSRRTNTEAFF
CDR3 length: 16
V gene: TRBV7-2
D gene: .
clone size: .
J gene: TRBJ1-1

CDR3 DNA: TGTGCCAGCAGCCAAGATGGGACAAGGTACTTC
CDR3 protein: CASSQDGTRYF
CDR3 length: 11
V gene: TRBV14
D gene: .
clone size: .
J gene: TRBJ2-7

CDR3 DNA: TGTGCCAGTACATCCTTAGCGGGGCAAGAGACCCAGTACTTC
CDR3 protein: CASTSLAGQETQYF
CDR3 length: 14
V gene: TRBV19
D gene: TRBD2
clone size: once
J gene: TRBJ2-5

CDR3 DNA: TGCGCCAGCAGCTTGGTGGGTGCCTCGGGGGAGACCCAGTACTTC
CDR3 protein: CASSLVGASGETQYF
CDR3 length: 15
V gene: TRBV5-1
D gene: .
clone size: .
J gene: TRBJ2-5

CDR3 DNA: TGTGCCAGCAGCTTACCCAGGGCGAACACCGGGGAGCTGTTTTTT
CDR3 protein: CASSLPRANTGELFF
CDR3 length: 15
V gene: TRBV5-6
D gene: .
clone size: .
J gene: TRBJ2-2

CDR3 DNA: TGTGCCATCAGTGAACAGTCACAAGAGACCCAGTACTTC
CDR3 protein: CAISEQSQETQYF
CDR3 length: 13
V gene: TRBV10-3
D gene: .
clone size: .
J gene: TRBJ2-5

CDR3 DNA: TGCAGCGGGGCAGACGGAAACACCATATATTTT
CDR3 protein: CSGADGNTIYF
CDR3 length: 11
V gene: TRBV29-1
D gene: .
clone size: .
J gene: TRBJ1-3

CDR3 DNA: TGTGCCAGCAGCCCCCCCGGGACGGCCTATAATTCACCCCTCCACTTT
CDR3 protein: CASSPPGTAYNSPLHF
CDR3 length: 16
V gene: TRBV7-9
D gene: .
clone size: few
J gene: TRBJ1-6

CDR3 DNA: TGTGCCAGCTCACGACCCCCGGGCTCCTACGAGCAGTACTTC
CDR3 protein: CASSRPPGSYEQYF
CDR3 length: 14
V gene: TRBV18
D gene: .
clone size: .
J gene: TRBJ2-7

CDR3 DNA: TGTGCCAGCAGCCCGGTCCCGGGGGTTGGGCAGAGTTACAATGAGCAGTTCTTC
CDR3 protein: CASSPVPGVGQSYNEQFF
CDR3 length: 18
V gene: TRBV28
D gene: .
clone size: .
J gene: TRBJ2-1

CDR3 DNA: TGTGCCAGCAGTGTGGGACAGCTCATGAACACTGAAGCTTTCTTT
CDR3 protein: CASSVGQLMNTEAFF
CDR3 length: 15
V gene: TRBV28
D gene: TRBD1
clone size: .
J gene: TRBJ1-1

CDR3 DNA: TGTGCCAGCAGCTCACCCGTGGGGACCCAGTACTTC
CDR3 protein: CASSSPVGTQYF
CDR3 length: 12
V gene: TRBV7-3
D gene: .
clone size: .
J gene: TRBJ2-5

CDR3 DNA: TGTGCCAGTAGTATTCCCTTACGCCAGAACACTGAAGCTTTCTTT
CDR3 protein: CASSIPLRQNTEAFF
CDR3 length: 15
V gene: TRBV19
D gene: .
clone size: .
J gene: TRBJ1-1

CDR3 DNA: TGTGCCAGTAGTACCAAGGCCCAGAGGACCCAGTACTTC
CDR3 protein: CASSTKAQRTQYF
CDR3 length: 13
V gene: TRBV19
D gene: .
clone size: .
J gene: TRBJ2-5

CDR3 DNA: TGTGCCAGCAGCTTAGGTCGCGGTCAGGGGTACGAGCAGTACTTC
CDR3 protein: CASSLGRGQGYEQYF
CDR3 length: 15
V gene: TRBV7-3
D gene: .
clone size: .
J gene: TRBJ2-7

CDR3 DNA: TGTGCCAGCAGCTTAGGGCCTAGCGGGGTACAAGAGACCCAGTACTTC
CDR3 protein: CASSLGPSGVQETQYF
CDR3 length: 16
V gene: TRBV11-2
D gene: TRBD2
clone size: few
J gene: TRBJ2-5

CDR3 DNA: TGTGCCAGCCGAAAAGGGGGAAAGGACAATGAGCAGTTCTTC
CDR3 protein: CASRKGGKDNEQFF
CDR3 length: 14
V gene: TRBV28
D gene: .
clone size: .
J gene: TRBJ2-1

CDR3 DNA: TGCGCAGCGGGAAGTGAGCAGTTCTTC
CDR3 protein: CAAGSEQFF
CDR3 length: 9
V gene: TRBV10-1
D gene: TRBD2
clone size: .
J gene: TRBJ2-1

CDR3 DNA: TGTGCCAGCAGCCTGCGCGGGGGAATGAACACTGAAGCTTTCTTT
CDR3 protein: CASSLRGGMNTEAFF
CDR3 length: 15
V gene: TRBV7-3
D gene: .
clone size: .
J gene: TRBJ1-1

CDR3 DNA: TGTGCCACCAGCAGAGAGACCATGTACAATGAGCAGTTCTTC
CDR3 protein: CATSRETMYNEQFF
CDR3 length: 14
V gene: TRBV15
D gene: .
clone size: .
J gene: TRBJ2-1

CDR3 DNA: TGCAGTGCTCAACACAGGGGTGGCTACACCTTC
CDR3 protein: CSAQHRGGYTF
CDR3 length: 11
V gene: TRBV20-1
D gene: TRBD1
clone size: .
J gene: TRBJ1-2

CDR3 DNA: TGTGCCACCGCGACTAGCGGGGGAGACACCGGGGAGCTGTTTTTT
CDR3 protein: CATATSGGDTGELFF
CDR3 length: 15
V gene: TRBV10-3
D gene: TRBD2
clone size: .
J gene: TRBJ2-2

CDR3 DNA: TGTGCCAGCACTGGCGAGACGACCCAGTACTTC
CDR3 protein: CASTGETTQYF
CDR3 length: 11
V gene: TRBV6-1
D gene: .
clone size: .
J gene: TRBJ2-5

CDR3 DNA: TGTGCCAGCAGTGGACTAGCTCGGTACAATGAGCAGTTCTTC
CDR3 protein: CASSGLARYNEQFF
CDR3 length: 14
V gene: TRBV27
D gene: TRBD2
clone size: .
J gene: TRBJ2-1

CDR3 DNA: TGCGCCAGCAGCTTACTCACAGGGTCGGGCACTGAAGCTTTCTTT
CDR3 protein: CASSLLTGSGTEAFF
CDR3 length: 15
V gene: TRBV5-1
D gene: .
clone size: .
J gene: TRBJ1-1

CDR3 DNA: TGTGCCAGCAGCCATAGTGGGGGAACCGAGCAGTACTTC
CDR3 protein: CASSHSGGTEQYF
CDR3 length: 13
V gene: TRBV14
D gene: .
clone size: .
J gene: TRBJ2-7